Below, 16 T cell receptor beta chains from the same sample are listed, as sequenced in a study of identical twins. TCRdb passed the 5' RACE reads through MiXCR, listing each CDR3 protein once. The repertoire holds about 480,000 distinct CDR3 sequences, with 14% as singletons. The same data also went into a second study, on yellow fever vaccine responses in identical twins.

The sequencing input was CD4+ T cells sorted from blood. The receptor source for this set is a woman between 18 and 29 years old in good health.

The rearrangement joins TRBV9 to TRBJ2-7; D unclear. CDR1 and CDR2 (germline): SGDLS, YYNGEE. With 4 bases removed from V and 2 bases from J, the gap between germline ends came to 13 bases. The length of the CDR3 is 14 residues. DNA for the CDR3: TGTGCCAGCAGCCCCAGGCCCGGCACCTACGAGCAGTACTTC. Amino acids: CASSPRPGTYEQYF.

This rearrangement joins TRBV14 to TRBJ2-1, with D possibly being TRBD1 (6 bases). Germline-derived CDR1 and CDR2 are SGHDN and FVKESK. This CDR3 has 15 amino acids. V gave up 5 bases and J gave up 2 bases, with 13 bases separating them. DNA for the CDR3: TGTGCCAGCAGCGCCGGACAGCAAGCCTACAATGAGCAGTTCTTC. Protein sequence: CASSAGQQAYNEQFF.

This clonotype came up a few times. V and J are TRBV6-2 or TRBV6-3 and TRBJ2-1; 7 nucleotides line up with TRBD2. V gave up 2 bases and J gave up 7 bases; unmatched junction bases: 17. There are 18 residues in the CDR3. Germline lookup yields CDR1 MNHEY and CDR2 SVGEGT. The chain's CDR3 is CASSYPELRRELENEQFF. CDR3 nucleotides: TGTGCCAGCAGTTACCCCGAGCTAAGGCGGGAGTTGGAGAATGAGCAGTTCTTC.

The rearrangement uses TRBV4-1 and TRBJ2-7; no clear D gene. The germline gives CDR1 MGHRA, CDR2 YSYEKL. The CDR3 runs 13 residues. V shed 0 bases and J shed 3 bases, with 6 bases lying between them. Here the CDR3 reads CASSQELYYEQYF. Here the CDR3 DNA reads TGCGCCAGCAGCCAAGAGTTGTACTACGAGCAGTACTTC.

This clonotype was seen only a few times. V is TRBV5-1 and J is TRBJ2-7, with D perhaps TRBD1 (6 bases). Germline V lookup: CDR1 SGHRS, CDR2 YFSETQ. The V end was cut by 3 bases, the J end by 2 bases, with 18 bases between. This CDR3 has 16 residues. CDR3: CASSYGGQVGTYEQYF. CDR3 in DNA: TGCGCCAGCAGCTATGGGGGCCAGGTTGGTACCTACGAGCAGTACTTC. The entire variable domain, with the rest obtained from reference TRBV5-1 and TRBJ2-7, is as follows: KAGVTQTPRYLIKTRGQQVTLSCSPISGHRSVSWYQQTPGQGLQFLFEYFSETQRNKGNFPGRFSGRQFSNSRSEMNVSTLELGDSALYLCASSYGGQVGTYEQYFGPGTRLTVT.

The chain employs TRBV9 and TRBJ1-4, with D hard to call. The germline gives CDR1 SGDLS, CDR2 YYNGEE. The CDR3 extends over 13 amino acids. The ends were cut back, 3 bases at V and 8 bases at J, with 11 bases in the middle. This CDR3 reads CASSADLGEKLFF. CDR3 DNA sequence: TGTGCCAGCAGCGCAGACCTGGGGGAAAAACTGTTTTTT.

The table lists this clonotype with a few counts. The V gene is TRBV12-3 or TRBV12-4, the J gene TRBJ2-3; D is undetermined. Trimming shortened V by 3 bases and J by 4 bases, and 11 bases separated the two germline ends. The CDR3 is made up of 14 amino acids. The CDR3 DNA sequence: TGTGCCAGCAGTTTCCTTATCTCGCCAGATACGCAGTATTTT. This codes for CASSFLISPDTQYF.

This sequence joins TRBV20-1 and TRBJ2-5; no clear D. The germline CDR1 and CDR2 sequences are DFQATT and SNEGSKA (reference sequence). The CDR3 contains 13 residues. Deletions cut 4 bases from V and 4 bases from J, with 13 bases between. CDR3 region: CSAKGMDGETQYF. The CDR3 nucleotides are TGCAGTGCTAAAGGGATGGATGGAGAGACCCAGTACTTC.

This clonotype was found once. The chain links TRBV6-5 to TRBJ2-2; 9 bases are a match to TRBD1. CDR1 MNHEY and CDR2 SVGAGI come from the germline V gene. The CDR3 has 13 residues. The ends lost 5 bases at V and 15 bases at J; junction bases unmatched: 10. CDR3 coding DNA: TGTGCCAGCAGTCACAAAGGACAGGGGTGGATGTTTTTT. Protein product: CASSHKGQGWMFF.

This clonotype has a handful of counts. The V call is TRBV18, the J call TRBJ2-2; D is unclear. Per germline, CDR1 KGHSH and CDR2 LQKENI. This CDR3 has 15 residues. V shed 5 bases and J shed 1 base, with 11 bases lying between them. The CDR3 loop reads CASSSMARNTGELFF. The CDR3 DNA sequence: TGTGCCAGCTCATCGATGGCCAGGAACACCGGGGAGCTGTTTTTT.

This clonotype has only a few counts. CDR3 sequence reads: CASSLGGLAEKLFF. Here the CDR3 DNA reads TGCGCCAGCAGCTTGGGGGGCCTTGCTGAAAAACTGTTTTTT. The gene calls are TRBV5-1 and TRBJ1-4, with a possible D match to TRBD1 (5 bases). Trimming cost V 0 bases and J 7 bases, with 10 bases left between them. The CDR3 runs 14 residues. From germline, CDR1 is SGHRS and CDR2 YFSETQ.

The V gene is TRBV12-3 or TRBV12-4, the J gene TRBJ1-3, with TRBD1 as a possible D gene (5 bases). CDR3 length: 16 residues. V dropped 11 bases and J dropped 0 bases, with 20 bases sitting between them. The CDR3 bases are TGTGCCTCACACTACGGGACCACCAGCTCTGGAAACACCATATATTTT. Protein product: CASHYGTTSSGNTIYF.

The chain recombines TRBV20-1 with TRBJ2-2; D call uncertain. The V end was cut by 0 bases, the J end by 8 bases, with 13 bases between. The germline V gene encodes CDR1 DFQATT and CDR2 SNEGSKA (reference sequence). The CDR3 consists of 14 residues. The CDR3 DNA reads TGCAGTGCTAGAGATTTCCGGGCTGCTGGGGAGCTGTTTTTT. It codes for CSARDFRAAGELFF.

This clonotype has only a few counts. The rearrangement joins TRBV5-6 to TRBJ1-6, with D perhaps matching TRBD1 (5 bases). Germline V gene lookup returns CDR1 SGHDT and CDR2 YYEEEE. The CDR3 is 14 residues long. V was clipped by 1 base and J by 7 bases, with 9 bases between them. This CDR3 is CASSLFKGNSPLHF. CDR3 sequence (DNA): TGTGCCAGCAGCTTGTTTAAGGGGAATTCACCCCTCCACTTT.

The V and J genes are TRBV5-1 and TRBJ2-2; D gene ambiguous. The V gene's germline CDR1 is SGHRS and CDR2 YFSETQ. This CDR3 spans 12 amino acids. V gave up 1 base and J gave up 6 bases, with 4 bases separating them. The CDR3 sequence: CASSLYAGELFF. The CDR3 coding sequence is TGCGCCAGCAGCTTGTACGCCGGGGAGCTGTTTTTT.

J is TRBJ2-1 and V is TRBV4-1; TRBD2 matches 10 bases. CDR1 and CDR2 (germline): MGHRA, YSYEKL. V lost 4 bases, J lost 7 bases, and 13 bases stayed unmatched. There are 17 residues in the CDR3. CDR3 in DNA: TGCGCCAGCAGCCCCATTAGCGGGAGGCCAGGAGGGAATGAGCAGTTCTTC. Protein sequence: CASSPISGRPGGNEQFF.